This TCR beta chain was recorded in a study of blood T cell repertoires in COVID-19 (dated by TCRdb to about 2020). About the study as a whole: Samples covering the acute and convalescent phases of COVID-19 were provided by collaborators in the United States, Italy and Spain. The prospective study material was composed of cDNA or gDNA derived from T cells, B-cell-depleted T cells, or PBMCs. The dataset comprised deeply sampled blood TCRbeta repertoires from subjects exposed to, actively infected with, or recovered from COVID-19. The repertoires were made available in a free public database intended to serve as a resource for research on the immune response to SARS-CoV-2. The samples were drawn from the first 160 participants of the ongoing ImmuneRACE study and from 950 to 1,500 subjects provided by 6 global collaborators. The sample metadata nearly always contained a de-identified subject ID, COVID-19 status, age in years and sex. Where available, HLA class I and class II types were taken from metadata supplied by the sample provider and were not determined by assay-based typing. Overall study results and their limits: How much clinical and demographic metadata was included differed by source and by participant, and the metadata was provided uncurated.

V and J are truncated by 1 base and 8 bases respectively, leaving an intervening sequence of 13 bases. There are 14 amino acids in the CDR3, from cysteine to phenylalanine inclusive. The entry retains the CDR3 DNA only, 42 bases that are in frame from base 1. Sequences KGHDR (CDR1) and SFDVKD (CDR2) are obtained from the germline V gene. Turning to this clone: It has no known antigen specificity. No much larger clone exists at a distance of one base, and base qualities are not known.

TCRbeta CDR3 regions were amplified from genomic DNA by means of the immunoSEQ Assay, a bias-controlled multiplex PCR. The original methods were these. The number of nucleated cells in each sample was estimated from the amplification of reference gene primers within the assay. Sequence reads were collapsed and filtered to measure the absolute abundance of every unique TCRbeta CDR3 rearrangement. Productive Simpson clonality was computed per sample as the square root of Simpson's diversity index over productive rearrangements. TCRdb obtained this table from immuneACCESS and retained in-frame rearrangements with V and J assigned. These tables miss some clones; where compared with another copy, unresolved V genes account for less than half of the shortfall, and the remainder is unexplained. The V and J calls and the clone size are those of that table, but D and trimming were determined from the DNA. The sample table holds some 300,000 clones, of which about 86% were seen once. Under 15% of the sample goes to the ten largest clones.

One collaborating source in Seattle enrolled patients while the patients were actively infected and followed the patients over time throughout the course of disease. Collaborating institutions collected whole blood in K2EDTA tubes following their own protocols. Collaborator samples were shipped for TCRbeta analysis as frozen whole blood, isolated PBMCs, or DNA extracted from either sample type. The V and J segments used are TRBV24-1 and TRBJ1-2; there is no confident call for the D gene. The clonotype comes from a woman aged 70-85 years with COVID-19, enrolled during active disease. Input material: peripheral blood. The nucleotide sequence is TGTGCCACCAGTGATTTCGGCCGGGAGGAAGGCTACACCTTC. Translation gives CATSDFGREEGYTF.